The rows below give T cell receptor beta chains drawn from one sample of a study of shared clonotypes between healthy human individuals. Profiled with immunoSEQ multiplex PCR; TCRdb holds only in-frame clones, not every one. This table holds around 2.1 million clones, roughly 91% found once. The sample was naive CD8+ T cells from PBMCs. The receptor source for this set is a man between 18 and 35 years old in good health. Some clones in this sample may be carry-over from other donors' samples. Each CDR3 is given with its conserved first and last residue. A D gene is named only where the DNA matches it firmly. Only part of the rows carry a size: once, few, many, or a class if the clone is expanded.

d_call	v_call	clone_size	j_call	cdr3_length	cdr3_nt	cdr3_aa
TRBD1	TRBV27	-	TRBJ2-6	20	TGTGCCAGCAGTCCCCTATACCGGGCCAGGGGGCTAACTGGGGCCAACGTCCTGACTTTC	CASSPLYRARGLTGANVLTF
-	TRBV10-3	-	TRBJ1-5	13	TGTGCCATCAGTGAGTCGAGGGAGGAGCCCCAGCATTTT	CAISESREEPQHF
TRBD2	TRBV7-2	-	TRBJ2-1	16	TGTGCCAGCAGCTTAGCGTTAACTAGCGGGTACAATGAGCAGTTCTTC	CASSLALTSGYNEQFF
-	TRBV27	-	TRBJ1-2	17	TGTGCCAGCAGTTTACGGCAGGGGAGGATCTCGAACTATGGCTACACCTTC	CASSLRQGRISNYGYTF
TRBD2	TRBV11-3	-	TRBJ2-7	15	TGTGCCAGCAGCCCTAGCGGGAGGGCCTTCTACGAGCAGTACTTC	CASSPSGRAFYEQYF
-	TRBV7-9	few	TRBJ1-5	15	TGTGCCAGCAGCCCCGGGGGCACGGGCAATCAGCCCCAGCATTTT	CASSPGGTGNQPQHF
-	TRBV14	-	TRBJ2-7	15	TGTGCCAGCAGCTTCGGGGCCCCAGGGTGGTACGAGCAGTACTTC	CASSFGAPGWYEQYF
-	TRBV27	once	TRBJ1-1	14	TGTGCCAGCAGTTTCGCCCCGTTGGGCACTGAAGCTTTCTTT	CASSFAPLGTEAFF
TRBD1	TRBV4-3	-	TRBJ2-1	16	TGCGCCAGCAGCCAAGATACTGGACAGGAGTACAATGAGCAGTTCTTC	CASSQDTGQEYNEQFF
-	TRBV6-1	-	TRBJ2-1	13	TGTGCCAGCAGTGAAGGAGGTATGGCTGAGCAGTTCTTC	CASSEGGMAEQFF
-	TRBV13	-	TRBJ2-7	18	TGTGCCAGCAGCTTAGGCCTTTCGGAGGGGACTTCTTTCTACGAGCAGTACTTC	CASSLGLSEGTSFYEQYF
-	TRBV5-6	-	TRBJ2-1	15	TGTGCCAGCAGCCTGGTCCTAGGCTGGGCGATGGAGCAGTTCTTC	CASSLVLGWAMEQFF
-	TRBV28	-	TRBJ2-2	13	TGTGCCAGCAGTTTATGGAGGACCGGGGAGCTGTTTTTT	CASSLWRTGELFF
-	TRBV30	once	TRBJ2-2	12	TGTGCCTACAGGGCAAACACCGGGGAGCTGTTTTTT	CAYRANTGELFF
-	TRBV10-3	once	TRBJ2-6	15	TGTGCCATCAGTGGGCAGGCCTCTGGGGCCAACGTCCTGACTTTC	CAISGQASGANVLTF
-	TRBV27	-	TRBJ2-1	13	TGTGCCAGCAGTTTGCGGTTCTACAATGAGCAGTTCTTC	CASSLRFYNEQFF
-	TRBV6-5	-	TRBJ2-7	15	TGTGCCAGCAGTTACTGGGCAGGGGCTATCTACGAGCAGTACTTC	CASSYWAGAIYEQYF
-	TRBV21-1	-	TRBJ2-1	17	TGTGCCAGCAGCAAAGAGGAGCGGGAGGGCCGAAGTTGTGAGCAGTTCTTC	CASSKEEREGRSCEQFF
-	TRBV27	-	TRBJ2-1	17	TGTGCCAGCAGTCCGTCGGACTCGCAACCGTCCTACAATGAGCAGTTCTTC	CASSPSDSQPSYNEQFF
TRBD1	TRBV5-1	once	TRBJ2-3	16	TGCGCCAGCAGCTATACGACAGGGGAGCGGACAGATACGCAGTATTTT	CASSYTTGERTDTQYF
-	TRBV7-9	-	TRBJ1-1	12	TGTGCCAGCAGCCCCGGACCCTATGAAGCTTTCTTT	CASSPGPYEAFF
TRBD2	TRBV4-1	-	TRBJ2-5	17	TGCGCCAGCAGCCAAGATCTAGGCGGGAGGGCCGGAGAGACCCAGTACTTC	CASSQDLGGRAGETQYF
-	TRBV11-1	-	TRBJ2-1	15	TGTGCCAGCAGCCCGGGGGCAGGTCTTTGGGATGAGCAGTTCTTC	CASSPGAGLWDEQFF
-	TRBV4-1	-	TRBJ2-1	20	TGCGCCAGCAGCCAAGATCCTATGGGACTGACCCCGAATTTCTACAATGAGCAGTTCTTC	CASSQDPMGLTPNFYNEQFF
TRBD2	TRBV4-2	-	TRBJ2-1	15	TGTGCCAGCAGCCAGGTAGCGGGAGGAAGAAATGAGCAGTTCTTC	CASSQVAGGRNEQFF
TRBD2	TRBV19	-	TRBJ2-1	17	TGTGCCAGTAGTATGTGGACTAGCGGTTATTCCTACAATGAGCAGTTCTTC	CASSMWTSGYSYNEQFF
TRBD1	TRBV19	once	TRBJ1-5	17	TGTGCCAGTAGTTGGACAGGGGGCCTTTATAGCAATCAGCCCCAGCATTTT	CASSWTGGLYSNQPQHF
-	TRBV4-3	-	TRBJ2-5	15	TGCGCCAGCAGCCAATACGGGACATTCCAAGAGACCCAGTACTTC	CASSQYGTFQETQYF
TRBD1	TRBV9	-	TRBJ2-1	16	TGTGCCAGCAGCGCGAATCAACAGGGGGCAGGGGATGAGCAGTTCTTC	CASSANQQGAGDEQFF
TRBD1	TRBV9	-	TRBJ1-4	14	TGTGCCAGCAGCCCCGGGACAGCGGGTGAAAAACTGTTTTTT	CASSPGTAGEKLFF
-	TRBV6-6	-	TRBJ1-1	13	TGTGCCAGCTTTGGGCTCTCTTTGACTGAAGCTTTCTTT	CASFGLSLTEAFF
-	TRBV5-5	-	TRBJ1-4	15	TGTGCCAGCAGCTTGAGTTGGCTGCCTAATGAAAAACTGTTTTTT	CASSLSWLPNEKLFF
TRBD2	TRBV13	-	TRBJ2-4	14	TGTGCCAGCAGCTCCAGAGGGAGGGTAAACATTCAGTACTTC	CASSSRGRVNIQYF
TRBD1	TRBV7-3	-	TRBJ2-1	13	TGTGCCAGCAGCCAGGACAGGGGCCATGAGCAGTTCTTC	CASSQDRGHEQFF
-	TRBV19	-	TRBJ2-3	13	TGTGCCAGTACCGGCAGAGTCACAGATACGCAGTATTTT	CASTGRVTDTQYF
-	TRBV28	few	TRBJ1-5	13	TGTGCCGGTTCCTACAGCCGCAATCAGCCCCAGCATTTT	CAGSYSRNQPQHF
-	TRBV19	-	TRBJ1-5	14	TGTGCCAGTACCAAGCAGCAGGGTGGTCAGCCCCAGCATTTT	CASTKQQGGQPQHF
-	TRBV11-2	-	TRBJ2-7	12	TGTGCCAGCACCTTACCCCACTACGAGCAGTACTTC	CASTLPHYEQYF
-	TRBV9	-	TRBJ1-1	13	TGTGCCAGCACCTCGGGAGGGGGCACTGAAGCTTTCTTT	CASTSGGGTEAFF
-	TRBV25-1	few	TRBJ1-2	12	TGTGCCAGCAGTGAATCCGGCTATGGCTACACCTTC	CASSESGYGYTF
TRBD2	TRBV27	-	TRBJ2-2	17	TGTGCCAGCAGTTTTAATTCCGCTAGCGGGAGTTCCGGGGAGCTGTTTTTT	CASSFNSASGSSGELFF
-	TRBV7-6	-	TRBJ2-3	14	TGTGCCAGCAGCTTACAGGGGTTGATAGATACGCAGTATTTT	CASSLQGLIDTQYF
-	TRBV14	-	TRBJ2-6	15	TGTGCCAGCAGCTTACTTTCCAGCGGGGCCAACGTCCTGACTTTC	CASSLLSSGANVLTF
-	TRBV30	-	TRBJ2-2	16	TGTACTTGGTTGCCCGTGGCAGCCGCGAACACCGGGGAGCTGTTTTTT	CTWLPVAAANTGELFF
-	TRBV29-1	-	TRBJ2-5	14	TGCAGCGTTGGAAGGACTTCGGCCCAAGAGACCCAGTACTTC	CSVGRTSAQETQYF
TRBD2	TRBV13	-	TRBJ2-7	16	TGTGCCAGCAGCACCCGACTAGCGGGAGGTTGGGACGAGCAGTACTTC	CASSTRLAGGWDEQYF